The clone carrying this T cell receptor (beta chain) was counted once. Its antigen is still unknown. This sample is part of a study of T cell responses to AZD1222 COVID-19 vaccine. Study-level findings and limits: Vaccination with two AZD1222 doses was followed by a rise in Spike-specific TCR breadth and depth.

Germline CDR1 is KGHDR and CDR2 is SFDVKD. Trimming removed 9 bases from V and 1 base from J, with 8 bases in between. This CDR3 is built from 12 residues. Measured with immunoSEQ multiplex PCR; TCRdb has only the in-frame clones, and not every one. The profile shows fewer than 150,000 clones, about 91% of them singletons. This clonotype was sampled from an adult who received the AZD1222 COVID-19 vaccine. The chain is built from TRBV24-1 and TRBJ2-5; D may be TRBD1 (6 bases). The starting material was peripheral blood, obtained 28 days after the second AZD1222 dose. In nucleotides, the CDR3 is TGTGCCACCGGACAGACCCAAGAGACCCAGTACTTC. Amino acids: CATGQTQETQYF.